This T cell receptor (beta chain) is from a study of radiation and T cells in renal cell carcinoma. Study context: Nephrectomy followed 15 Gy stereotactic body radiation by 4 weeks.

Libraries were prepared by immunoSEQ multiplex PCR; TCRdb keeps only in-frame clonotypes and omits some of them. Here the sample spans 85,000 to 100,000 clones, 75% to 90% being singletons. Germline lookup yields CDR1 SGHTA and CDR2 FQGNSA. V shed 2 bases and J 5 bases; nucleotides not matched to a gene: 3. The CDR3 contains 15 residues. Time point reported: baseline pretreatment blood. Treatment in this sample: 15 Gy SBRT to primary tumor, nephrectomy 4 weeks later. Radiation-treated patients gave blood at baseline, week 2 and week 4. This rearrangement joins TRBV7-2 to TRBJ1-5; TRBD1 aligns across 10 bases. Sequenced material: blood, taken from a patient whose treatment included radiotherapy and nephrectomy. The sequence was obtained from a man aged 45-65 years with renal cell carcinoma. CDR3 in DNA: TGTGCCAGCAGCTTATCGGGGACAGGGGATCAGCCCCAGCATTTT. As protein: CASSLSGTGDQPQHF.